These T cell receptor beta chains were read from a single sample in a study of blood T cell repertoires in COVID-19. Sequencing used immunoSEQ multiplex PCR; TCRdb keeps in-frame clones, though not all of them. The profile shows 500,000 to 600,000 clones, roughly 91% of them singletons. Sequencing used peripheral blood. Source of these receptors: a woman between 45 and 65 years old with COVID-19, enrolled during active disease. Each CDR3 is given with its conserved first and last residue. The D gene is left open where the match is weak. The size entry is marked missing in some rows and otherwise reads once, few, many or a size class.

v_gene	abundance	d_gene	j_gene	CDR3aa	CDR3nt
TRBV30	.	TRBD1	TRBJ2-7	CAWSVMDRDNEQYF	TGTGCCTGGAGTGTAATGGACAGGGATAACGAGCAGTACTTC
TRBV12-5	.	.	TRBJ2-3	CASGLVLDRSTDTQYF	TGTGCTAGTGGTTTGGTACTTGACAGAAGCACAGATACGCAGTATTTT
TRBV9	.	TRBD1	TRBJ1-1	CASSPPGGPNTEAFF	TGTGCCAGCAGCCCCCCAGGGGGGCCGAACACTGAAGCTTTCTTT
TRBV12-3/TRBV12-4	.	.	TRBJ1-1	CASSSDSTEAFF	TGTGCCAGCAGCTCCGACTCCACTGAAGCTTTCTTT
TRBV7-9	.	.	TRBJ2-2	CASSLSPTGELFF	TGTGCCAGCAGCCTTAGTCCCACCGGGGAGCTGTTTTTT
TRBV7-2	.	.	TRBJ1-3	CASTYRTVRGNTIYF	TGTGCCAGCACCTACCGGACAGTCAGGGGAAACACCATATATTTT
TRBV5-8	.	.	TRBJ2-3	CASSLDRTTDTQYF	TGTGCCAGCAGCTTGGACAGAACCACAGATACGCAGTATTTT
TRBV5-5	few	.	TRBJ1-6	CASTPSGDNSPLHF	TGTGCCAGCACCCCTTCTGGAGATAATTCACCCCTCCACTTT
TRBV5-1	once	.	TRBJ2-3	CASSLVGADTQYF	TGCGCCAGCAGCTTGGTTGGAGCGGATACGCAGTATTTT
TRBV6-6	.	TRBD1	TRBJ2-7	CASSWGQGPRYEQYF	TGTGCCAGCAGTTGGGGACAGGGACCACGCTACGAGCAGTACTTC
TRBV5-1	.	TRBD1	TRBJ2-7	CASSPSGTASYEQYF	TGCGCCAGCAGCCCGTCCGGGACAGCAAGCTACGAGCAGTACTTC
TRBV19	few	TRBD1	TRBJ1-3	CASSLDRGGNTIYF	TGTGCCAGTAGCCTCGACAGGGGCGGAAACACCATATATTTT
TRBV5-5	.	TRBD1	TRBJ2-3	CASSRDGQVEADTQYF	TGTGCCAGCAGCCGAGACGGACAGGTTGAGGCAGATACGCAGTATTTT
TRBV7-9	once	.	TRBJ2-6	CASSPTSRRSSGANVLTF	TGTGCCAGCAGCCCGACGTCACGGCGGAGCTCTGGGGCCAACGTCCTGACTTTC
TRBV7-8	.	TRBD1	TRBJ2-4	CASSPQGQGLDIQYF	TGTGCCAGCAGCCCCCAGGGACAGGGGTTAGACATTCAGTACTTC